This T cell receptor beta chain was found in a study of metastatic and nonmetastatic thyroid tumors. Turning to the study itself: Samples came from malignant and benign thyroid patients, and repertoires were compared across blood and tumor or nodule tissue. Regarding the study as a whole: Reportedly, malignant thyroid tumors had significantly higher TCR beta diversity than benign nodules, in blood and tumor.

Study processing details: Variation in CDR3 across clinicopathological groups served as the basis for constructing a distant-metastasis classifier in papillary thyroid cancer. Via MiXCR, TCRdb re-called the PCR reads. TCRdb assigned the V and J calls; the authors' analysis was not used. The repertoire holds fewer than 35,000 clones, with 25% to 35% as singletons. None of the patients had undergone any treatment ahead of thyroid surgery. The CDR3 sequence is 15 residues long. Looked up from germline, CDR1 is DFQATT and CDR2 is SNEGSKA (reference sequence). V was trimmed by 5 bases and J by 0 bases, leaving 14 bases between them. Many counts were recorded for this clone. The antigen remains undetermined.

This chain joins TRBV20-1 and TRBJ2-1; tentatively, D is TRBD1 (6 bases). The sequenced material came from blood. The TCR originated in a female donor with papillary thyroid cancer or a benign thyroid nodule (not recorded which). Some clones in this sample may be carry-over from other donors' samples. CDR3 region: CSAHPRGRSYNEQFF. The CDR3 coding sequence is TGCAGTGCTCATCCCAGGGGCCGCTCCTACAATGAGCAGTTCTTC.